This TCR beta chain came from a study of blood T cell repertoires in COVID-19. Study as a whole: T cells, B-cell-depleted T cells, or PBMCs provided the cDNA or gDNA that served as material.

The protocol was immunoSEQ multiplex PCR, while the TCRdb copy is restricted to in-frame clones and leaves out a portion. The sample records a few hundred thousand clones, roughly 83% being singletons. The CDR3 consists of 13 residues. V was shortened by 4 bases and J by 5 bases, with 12 bases between the two germline ends. The germline V gene encodes CDR1 SGHRS and CDR2 YFSETQ. The clonotype was recovered from a woman aged 35 to 49 with acute COVID-19. The V call is TRBV5-1, the J call TRBJ1-2; TRBD1 might be the D (6 bases). The material sequenced was PBMCs or T cells enriched from blood (not recorded which). CDR3 sequence: CASSNGQQYGYTF. The CDR3 nucleotides are TGCGCCAGCAGCAACGGACAGCAGTATGGCTACACCTTC.